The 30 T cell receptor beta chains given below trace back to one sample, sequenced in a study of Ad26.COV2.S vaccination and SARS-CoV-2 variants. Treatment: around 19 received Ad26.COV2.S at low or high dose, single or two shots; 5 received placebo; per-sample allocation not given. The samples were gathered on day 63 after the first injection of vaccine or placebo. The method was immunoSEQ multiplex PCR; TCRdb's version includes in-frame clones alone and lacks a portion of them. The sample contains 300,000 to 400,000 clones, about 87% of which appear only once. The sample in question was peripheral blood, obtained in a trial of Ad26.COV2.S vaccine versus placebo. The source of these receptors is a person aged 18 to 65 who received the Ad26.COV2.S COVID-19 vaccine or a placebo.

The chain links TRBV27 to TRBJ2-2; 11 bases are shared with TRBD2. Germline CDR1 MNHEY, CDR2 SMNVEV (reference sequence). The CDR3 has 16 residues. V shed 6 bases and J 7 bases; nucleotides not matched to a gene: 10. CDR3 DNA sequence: TGTGCCAGCAGACCGACTAGCGGGATAGGTATCGGGGAGCTGTTTTTT. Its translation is CASRPTSGIGIGELFF.

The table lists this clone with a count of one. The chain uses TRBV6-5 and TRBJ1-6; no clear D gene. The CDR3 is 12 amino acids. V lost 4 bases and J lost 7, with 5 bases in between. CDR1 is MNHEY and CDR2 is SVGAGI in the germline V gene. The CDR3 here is CASSSGNSPLHF. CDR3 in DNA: TGTGCCAGCAGTTCCGGAAATTCACCCCTCCACTTT.

Written as DNA, the CDR3 is TGTGCCAGCAGTCCGGTGGGGATTTTGGATACGCAGTATTTT. It codes for CASSPVGILDTQYF. The chain links TRBV6-5 to TRBJ2-3; D remains unclear. The length of the CDR3 is 14 residues. CDR1 and CDR2 from the germline V gene are MNHEY and SVGAGI. V lost 5 bases to trimming and J lost 6 bases, with 15 bases between them.

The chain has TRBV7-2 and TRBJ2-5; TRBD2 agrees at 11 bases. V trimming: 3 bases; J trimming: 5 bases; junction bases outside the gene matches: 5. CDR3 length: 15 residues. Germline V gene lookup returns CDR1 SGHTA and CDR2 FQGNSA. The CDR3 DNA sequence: TGTGCCAGCAGCTTTAGCGGGAGGGCCGGTGAGACCCAGTACTTC. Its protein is CASSFSGRAGETQYF.

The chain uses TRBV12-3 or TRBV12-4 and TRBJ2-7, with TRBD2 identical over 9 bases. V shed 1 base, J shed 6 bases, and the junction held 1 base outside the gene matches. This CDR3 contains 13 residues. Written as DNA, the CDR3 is TGTGCCAGCAGTTTAGTACTAGCGGGCGAGCAGTACTTC. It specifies CASSLVLAGEQYF.

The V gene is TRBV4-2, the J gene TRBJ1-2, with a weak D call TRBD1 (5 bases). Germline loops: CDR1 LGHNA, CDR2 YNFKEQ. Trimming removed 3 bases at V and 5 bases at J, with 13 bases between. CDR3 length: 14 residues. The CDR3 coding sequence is TGTGCCAGCAGCCAGCCCGGGACGGCATATGGCTACACCTTC. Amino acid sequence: CASSQPGTAYGYTF.

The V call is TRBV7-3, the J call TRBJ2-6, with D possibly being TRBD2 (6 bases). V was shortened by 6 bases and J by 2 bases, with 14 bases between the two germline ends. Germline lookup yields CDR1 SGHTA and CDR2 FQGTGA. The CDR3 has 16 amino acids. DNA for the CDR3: TGTGCCAGCAGAACTACCGGGGGTACTGGGGCCAACGTCCTGACTTTC. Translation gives CASRTTGGTGANVLTF.

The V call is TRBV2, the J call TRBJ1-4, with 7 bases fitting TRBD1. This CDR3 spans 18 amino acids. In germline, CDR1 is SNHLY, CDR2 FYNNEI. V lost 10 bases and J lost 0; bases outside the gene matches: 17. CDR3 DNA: TGTGCCACCACAGACAGTCAGACAGGGACCACAACTAATGAAAAACTGTTTTTT. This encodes CATTDSQTGTTTNEKLFF.

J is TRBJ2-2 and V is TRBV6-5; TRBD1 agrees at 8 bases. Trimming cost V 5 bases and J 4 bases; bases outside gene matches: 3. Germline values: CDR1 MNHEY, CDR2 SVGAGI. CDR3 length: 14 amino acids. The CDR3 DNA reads TGTGCCAGCAGTCCCGGGACAGGCACCGGGGAGCTGTTTTTT. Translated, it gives CASSPGTGTGELFF.

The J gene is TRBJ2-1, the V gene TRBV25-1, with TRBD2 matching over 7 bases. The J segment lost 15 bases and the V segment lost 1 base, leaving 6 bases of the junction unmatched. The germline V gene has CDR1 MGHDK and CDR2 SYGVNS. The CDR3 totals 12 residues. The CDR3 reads CASSESGTIWFF. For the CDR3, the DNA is TGTGCCAGCAGTGAATCCGGGACTATTTGGTTCTTC.

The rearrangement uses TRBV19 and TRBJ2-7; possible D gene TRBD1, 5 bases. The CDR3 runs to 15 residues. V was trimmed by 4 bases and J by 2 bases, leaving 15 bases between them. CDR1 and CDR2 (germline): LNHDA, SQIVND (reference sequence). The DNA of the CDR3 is TGTGCCAGTAGTAGGGGATTCCTACAGGCCTACGAGCAGTACTTC. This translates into CASSRGFLQAYEQYF.

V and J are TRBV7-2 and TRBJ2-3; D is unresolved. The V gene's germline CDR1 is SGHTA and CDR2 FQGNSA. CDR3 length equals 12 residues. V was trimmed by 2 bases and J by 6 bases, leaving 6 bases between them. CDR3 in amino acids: CASSLSRDTQYF. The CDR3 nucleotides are TGTGCCAGCAGCTTATCTCGGGATACGCAGTATTTT. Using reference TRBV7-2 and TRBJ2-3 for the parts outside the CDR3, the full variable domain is GAGVSQSPSNKVTEKGKDVELRCDPISGHTALYWYRQSLGQGLEFLIYFQGNSAPDKSGLPSDRFSAERTGGSVSTLTIQRTQQEDSAVYLCASSLSRDTQYFGPGTRLTVL.

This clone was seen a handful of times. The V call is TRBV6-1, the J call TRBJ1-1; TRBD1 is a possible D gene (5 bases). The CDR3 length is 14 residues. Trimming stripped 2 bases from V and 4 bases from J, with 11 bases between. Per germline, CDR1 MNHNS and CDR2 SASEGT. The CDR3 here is CASSETRGSTEAFF. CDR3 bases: TGTGCCAGCAGTGAAACAAGGGGTTCCACTGAAGCTTTCTTT.

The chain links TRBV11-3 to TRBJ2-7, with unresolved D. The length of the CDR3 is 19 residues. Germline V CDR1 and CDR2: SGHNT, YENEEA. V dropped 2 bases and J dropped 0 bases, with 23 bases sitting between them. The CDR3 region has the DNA TGTGCCAGCAGCTTATTTCTTATTAGGGCTTGTAATAGCTCCTACGAGCAGTACTTC. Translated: CASSLFLIRACNSSYEQYF.

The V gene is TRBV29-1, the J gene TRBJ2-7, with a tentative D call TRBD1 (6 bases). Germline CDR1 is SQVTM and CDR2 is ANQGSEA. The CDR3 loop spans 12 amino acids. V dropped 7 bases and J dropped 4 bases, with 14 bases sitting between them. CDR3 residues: CSALWGQYEQYF. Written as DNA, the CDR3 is TGCAGCGCCCTATGGGGGCAGTACGAGCAGTACTTC.

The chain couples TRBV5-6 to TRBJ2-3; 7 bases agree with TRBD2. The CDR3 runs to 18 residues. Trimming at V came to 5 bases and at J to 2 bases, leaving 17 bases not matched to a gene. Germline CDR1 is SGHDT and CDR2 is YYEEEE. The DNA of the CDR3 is TGTGCCAGCAGTCTTGGGGCTAGCGGAGTCCCCACCACAGATACGCAGTATTTT. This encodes CASSLGASGVPTTDTQYF.

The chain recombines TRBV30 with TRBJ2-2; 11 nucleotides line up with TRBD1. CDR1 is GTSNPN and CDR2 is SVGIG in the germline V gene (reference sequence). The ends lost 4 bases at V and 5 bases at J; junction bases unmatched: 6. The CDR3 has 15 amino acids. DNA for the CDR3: TGTGCCTGGATAGGACAGGGGGCGCGTACCGGGGAGCTGTTTTTT. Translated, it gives CAWIGQGARTGELFF.

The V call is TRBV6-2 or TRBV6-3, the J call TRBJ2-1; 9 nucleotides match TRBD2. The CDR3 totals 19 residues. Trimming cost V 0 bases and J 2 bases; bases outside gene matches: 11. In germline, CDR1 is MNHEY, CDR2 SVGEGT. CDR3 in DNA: TGTGCCAGCAGTTACTCTCCCCCCGCGGGAGGGGACGCCTACAATGAGCAGTTCTTC. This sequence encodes CASSYSPPAGGDAYNEQFF.

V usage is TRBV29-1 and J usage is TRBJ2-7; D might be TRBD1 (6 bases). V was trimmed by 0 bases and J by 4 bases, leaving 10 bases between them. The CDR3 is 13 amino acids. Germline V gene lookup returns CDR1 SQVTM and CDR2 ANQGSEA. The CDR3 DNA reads TGCAGCGTTGAAGATCCAAGGGGGTACGAGCAGTACTTC. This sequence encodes CSVEDPRGYEQYF.

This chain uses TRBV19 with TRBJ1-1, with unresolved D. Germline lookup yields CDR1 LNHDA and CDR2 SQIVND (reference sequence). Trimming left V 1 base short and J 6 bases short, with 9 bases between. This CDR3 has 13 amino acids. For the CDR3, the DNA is TGTGCCAGTAGTATAGGATCGAGCGCTGAAGCTTTCTTT. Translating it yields CASSIGSSAEAFF.

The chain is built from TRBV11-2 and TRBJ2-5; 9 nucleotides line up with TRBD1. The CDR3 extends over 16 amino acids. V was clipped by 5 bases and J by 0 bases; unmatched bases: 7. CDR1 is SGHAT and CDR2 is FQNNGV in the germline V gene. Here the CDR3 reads CASSPLGQGHQETQYF. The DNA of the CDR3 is TGTGCCAGCAGCCCCCTGGGACAGGGCCACCAAGAGACCCAGTACTTC.

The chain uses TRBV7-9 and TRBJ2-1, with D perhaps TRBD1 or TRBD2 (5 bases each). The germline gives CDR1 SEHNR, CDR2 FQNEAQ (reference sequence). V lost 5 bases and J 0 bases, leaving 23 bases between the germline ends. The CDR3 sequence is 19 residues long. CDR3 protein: CASSASRGGRRSSYNEQFF. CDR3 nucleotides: TGTGCCAGCAGCGCCTCCCGTGGGGGTCGGAGAAGCTCCTACAATGAGCAGTTCTTC.

The CDR3 bases are TGCGCCAGCAGCCAAGTGACAGGGATATCCTACGAGCAGTACTTC. Its translation is CASSQVTGISYEQYF. The V call is TRBV4-3, the J call TRBJ2-7; TRBD1 matches 7 bases. The germline gives CDR1 LGHNA, CDR2 YSLEER. The CDR3 extends over 15 amino acids. V was clipped by 1 base and J by 1 base; unmatched bases: 4.

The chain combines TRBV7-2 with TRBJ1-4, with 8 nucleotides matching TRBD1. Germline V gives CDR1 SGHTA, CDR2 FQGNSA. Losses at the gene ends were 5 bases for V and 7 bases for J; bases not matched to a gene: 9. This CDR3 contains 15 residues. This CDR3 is CASSARQGSGEKLFF. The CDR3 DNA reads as TGTGCCAGCAGCGCCAGACAGGGGAGTGGTGAAAAACTGTTTTTT. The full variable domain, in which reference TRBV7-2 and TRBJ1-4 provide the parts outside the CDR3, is GAGVSQSPSNKVTEKGKDVELRCDPISGHTALYWYRQSLGQGLEFLIYFQGNSAPDKSGLPSDRFSAERTGGSVSTLTIQRTQQEDSAVYLCASSARQGSGEKLFFGSGTQLSVL.

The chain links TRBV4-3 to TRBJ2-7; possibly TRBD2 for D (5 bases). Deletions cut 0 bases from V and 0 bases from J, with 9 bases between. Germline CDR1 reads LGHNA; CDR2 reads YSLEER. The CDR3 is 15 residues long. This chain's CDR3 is CASSQEEEVSYEQYF. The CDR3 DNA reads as TGCGCCAGCAGCCAAGAGGAGGAGGTCTCCTACGAGCAGTACTTC.

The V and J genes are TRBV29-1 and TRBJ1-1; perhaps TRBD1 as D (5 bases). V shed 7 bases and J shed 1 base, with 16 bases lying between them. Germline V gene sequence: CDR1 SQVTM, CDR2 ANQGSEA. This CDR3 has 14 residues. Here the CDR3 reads CSARPDRQNTEAFF. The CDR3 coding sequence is TGCAGCGCCCGACCTGACAGACAGAACACTGAAGCTTTCTTT.

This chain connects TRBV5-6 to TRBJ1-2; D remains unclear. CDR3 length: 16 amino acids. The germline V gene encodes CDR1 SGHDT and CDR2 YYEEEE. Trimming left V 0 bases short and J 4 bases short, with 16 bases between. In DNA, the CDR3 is TGTGCCAGCAGCTTGGATCGGGGTCGCACTAGCTATGGCTACACCTTC. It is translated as CASSLDRGRTSYGYTF. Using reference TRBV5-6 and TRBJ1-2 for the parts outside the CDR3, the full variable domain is DAGVTQSPTHLIKTRGQQVTLRCSPKSGHDTVSWYQQALGQGPQFIFQYYEEEERQRGNFPDRFSGHQFPNYSSELNVNALLLGDSALYLCASSLDRGRTSYGYTFGSGTRLTVV.

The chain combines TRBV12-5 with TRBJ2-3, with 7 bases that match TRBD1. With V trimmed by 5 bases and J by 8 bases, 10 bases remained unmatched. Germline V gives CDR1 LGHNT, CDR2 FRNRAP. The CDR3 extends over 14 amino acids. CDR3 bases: TGTGCTAGTGGTCCCGGGACAGCCCGGGGTACGCAGTATTTT. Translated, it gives CASGPGTARGTQYF.

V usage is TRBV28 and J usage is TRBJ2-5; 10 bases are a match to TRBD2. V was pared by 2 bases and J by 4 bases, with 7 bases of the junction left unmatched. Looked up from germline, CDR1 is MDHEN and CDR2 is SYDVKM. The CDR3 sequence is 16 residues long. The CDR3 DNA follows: TGTGCCAGCAGTTTACTACTAGCGGGAATAATAGAGACCCAGTACTTC. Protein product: CASSLLLAGIIETQYF.

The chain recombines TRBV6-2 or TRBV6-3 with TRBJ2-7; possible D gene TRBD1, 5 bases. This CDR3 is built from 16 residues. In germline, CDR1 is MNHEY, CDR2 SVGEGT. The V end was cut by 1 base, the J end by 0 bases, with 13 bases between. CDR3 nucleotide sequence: TGTGCCAGCAGTTACTTCCTGAACAGGTTCTCCTACGAGCAGTACTTC. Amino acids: CASSYFLNRFSYEQYF.